The rows below give T cell receptor beta chains drawn from one sample of a study of T cell repertoires in cytomegalovirus infection. These TCRs are of unknown antigen specificity. TCRdb fed the reads into MiXCR, producing one record per CDR3 protein. The sample lists around 800,000 distinct CDR3 sequences; approximately 32% were seen once. The sequences come from cultured CD8+ T cells from PBMCs, collected from culture after CMV antigen stimulation. All receptors derive from a human donor in good health (CMV status not recorded). Some clones in this sample may be carry-over from other donors' samples. Each CDR3 is given with its conserved first and last residue. The order of the fields is J gene, V gene, D gene, clone size, CDR3 protein, CDR3 DNA. The D gene is left open where the match is weak. Rows may omit the clone size; those that give it use once, few, many or a size class.

TRBJ2-4 TRBV6-1 NA NA CASSHPRGLAKNIQYF TGTGCCAGCAGCCATCCGCGGGGACTAGCCAAAAACATTCAGTACTTC
TRBJ2-1 TRBV27 NA few CASSWGASENEQFF TGTGCCAGCAGTTGGGGGGCGTCTGAGAATGAGCAGTTCTTC
TRBJ2-1 TRBV19 TRBD1 once CASSIIPDRGSVEQFF TGTGCCAGTAGCATCATCCCGGACAGGGGGAGTGTTGAGCAGTTCTTC
TRBJ2-5 TRBV4-2 NA NA CASSQDEWAAKTQYF TGTGCCAGCAGCCAAGATGAGTGGGCAGCGAAGACCCAGTACTTC
TRBJ2-1 TRBV12-3/TRBV12-4 NA few CASSFGSYTYNEQFF TGTGCCAGCAGTTTCGGCAGCTACACCTACAATGAGCAGTTCTTC
TRBJ1-5 TRBV20-1 NA NA CRNHRERNQPQHF TGCAGGAACCACAGGGAGCGCAATCAGCCCCAGCATTTT
TRBJ1-2 TRBV4-3 NA NA CASSQDPPGGINYGYTF TGCGCCAGCAGCCAAGATCCGCCGGGAGGAATCAACTATGGCTACACCTTC
TRBJ2-7 TRBV28 NA few CASSLGGDNQPSSYEQYF TGTGCCAGCAGTTTGGGAGGGGACAACCAACCCAGCTCCTACGAGCAGTACTTC
TRBJ1-2 TRBV7-2 NA many CASSSPGENYGYTF TGTGCCAGCAGCTCCCCGGGGGAAAACTATGGCTACACCTTC
TRBJ2-3 TRBV7-2 TRBD2 many CASPGLAGPTDTQYF TGTGCCAGTCCGGGACTAGCGGGGCCCACAGATACGCAGTATTTT
TRBJ1-6 TRBV20-1 NA few CSAKAVEFYNSPLHF TGCAGTGCAAAGGCGGTTGAATTCTATAATTCACCCCTCCACTTT
TRBJ2-7 TRBV7-9 TRBD2 few CASSSGGREYYEQYF TGTGCCAGCAGCTCAGGCGGGAGGGAGTACTACGAGCAGTACTTC
TRBJ2-5 TRBV5-8 NA few CASSLAEGAETQYF TGTGCCAGCAGCTTGGCCGAGGGAGCAGAGACCCAGTACTTC
TRBJ2-2 TRBV6-6 NA few CASGREGFAGELFF TGTGCCAGCGGCAGGGAAGGGTTTGCCGGGGAGCTGTTTTTT
TRBJ2-1 TRBV6-6 TRBD2 few CASSGGGTTKDYNEQFF TGTGCCTCTAGCGGGGGGGGAACCACCAAAGATTACAATGAGCAGTTCTTC
TRBJ2-7 TRBV6-1 NA NA CASSEFRHPEQYF TGTGCCAGCAGTGAATTTCGTCACCCCGAGCAGTACTTC
TRBJ2-1 TRBV2 TRBD2 NA CASSSDLAGGHDEQFF TGTGCCAGCAGTTCAGACCTAGCGGGGGGGCACGATGAGCAGTTCTTC
TRBJ2-1 TRBV29-1 TRBD2 few CSVAGGNYNEQFF TGCAGCGTTGCGGGGGGGAACTACAATGAGCAGTTCTTC
TRBJ2-7 TRBV14 NA NA CASRLASGEQYF TGTGCCAGCAGACTTGCCTCCGGCGAGCAGTACTTC
TRBJ1-2 TRBV9 NA NA CASSSEGPGGYTF TGTGCCAGCAGCTCCGAAGGGCCGGGAGGCTACACCTTC
TRBJ1-2 TRBV4-1 NA NA CASSQVAGGLVGYTF TGCGCCAGCAGCCAAGTGGCCGGGGGCCTGGTTGGCTACACCTTC
TRBJ2-7 TRBV6-1 NA NA CARSRGPSYEQYF TGTGCCAGGTCGCGGGGACCCAGCTACGAGCAGTACTTC
TRBJ1-1 TRBV10-3 NA few CAIKGGVGAFF TGTGCCATCAAGGGAGGGGTGGGAGCTTTCTTT
TRBJ2-3 TRBV7-9 NA NA CASSLEDWRDTQYF TGTGCCAGCAGCTTAGAGGACTGGCGGGATACGCAGTATTTT
TRBJ2-1 TRBV7-8 NA many CASSSFDGNEQFF TGTGCCAGCAGCTCCTTCGACGGGAATGAGCAGTTCTTC
TRBJ1-6 TRBV27 TRBD1 NA CASSKITGGRSPLHF TGTGCCAGCAGCAAAATCACAGGGGGGAGGTCACCCCTCCACTTT
TRBJ2-1 TRBV19 NA few CASSILQSGEQFF TGTGCCAGTAGTATACTACAGTCGGGTGAGCAGTTCTTC
TRBJ2-1 TRBV15 TRBD2 NA CATGRTSGGNEQFF TGTGCCACCGGTAGGACTAGCGGGGGGAATGAGCAGTTCTTC
TRBJ1-1 TRBV6-1 NA few CASWTQEASAFF TGTGCCAGTTGGACCCAGGAGGCGTCCGCTTTCTTT
TRBJ2-2 TRBV6-8 NA NA CASSYSGGFGGADTGELFF TGTGCCAGCAGTTACTCTGGAGGGTTCGGAGGGGCAGACACCGGGGAGCTGTTTTTT
TRBJ1-2 TRBV12-3/TRBV12-4 NA many CASSLGQLSGYTF TGTGCCAGCAGTTTAGGACAGCTAAGCGGCTACACCTTC
TRBJ1-2 TRBV4-1 NA many CASSQGGGGPPRDYGYTF TGCGCCAGCAGCCAAGGAGGGGGAGGACCCCCGAGGGACTATGGCTACACCTTC
TRBJ2-7 TRBV3-1 NA few CASSRPGRKSYEQYF TGTGCCAGCAGCCGGCCAGGGAGAAAGTCCTACGAGCAGTACTTC
TRBJ2-1 TRBV7-8 NA many CASSSDRNINEQFF TGTGCCAGCAGCAGCGACAGGAATATAAATGAGCAGTTCTTC
TRBJ1-2 TRBV25-1 NA NA CASSEPSPGEGNGYTF TGTGCCAGCAGTGAGCCCTCCCCAGGGGAAGGGAATGGCTACACCTTC
TRBJ2-3 TRBV5-5 NA few CASSRYTQTGDLTDTQYF TGTGCCAGCAGCCGATACACGCAGACAGGTGATCTCACAGATACGCAGTATTTT
TRBJ2-2 TRBV9 NA NA CASKAGGSWTGELFF TGTGCCAGCAAGGCAGGGGGGTCGTGGACCGGGGAGCTGTTTTTT
TRBJ1-5 TRBV9 TRBD1 once CASSPRDSLNQPQHF TGTGCCAGCAGCCCCCGGGACAGCCTCAATCAGCCCCAGCATTTT
TRBJ2-4 TRBV12-3/TRBV12-4 NA few CASSPDPMDIQYF TGTGCCAGCAGCCCCGACCCAATGGACATTCAGTACTTC
TRBJ2-2 TRBV10-3 TRBD2 NA CAIRRTSGASANTGELFF TGTGCCATCAGGCGGACTAGCGGGGCCTCCGCGAACACCGGGGAGCTGTTTTTT
TRBJ2-3 TRBV4-1 NA NA CASSQDYGILGTQYF TGCGCCAGCAGCCAAGATTACGGGATATTGGGTACGCAGTATTTT
TRBJ1-1 TRBV5-1 NA many CASSLANGSPRGTEAFF TGCGCCAGCAGCTTGGCCAACGGGAGCCCGAGGGGCACTGAAGCTTTCTTT
TRBJ2-5 TRBV7-6 TRBD2 many CASSLEASGGAETQYF TGTGCCAGCAGCTTAGAGGCTAGCGGGGGGGCAGAGACCCAGTACTTC
TRBJ1-1 TRBV12-3/TRBV12-4 TRBD1 NA CASRGTGILNTEAFF TGTGCCAGCAGGGGGACAGGGATATTGAACACTGAAGCTTTCTTT
TRBJ2-5 TRBV5-4 NA NA CASSSQGTPETQYF TGTGCCAGCAGCTCTCAGGGGACCCCAGAGACCCAGTACTTC
TRBJ1-5 TRBV12-3/TRBV12-4 NA many CASSLGLVNQPQHF TGTGCCAGCAGTTTAGGGTTGGTCAATCAGCCCCAGCATTTT
TRBJ1-1 TRBV6-2/TRBV6-3 NA few CASSLSGLEAFF TGTGCCAGCAGTTTATCGGGCCTTGAAGCTTTCTTT
TRBJ2-1 TRBV19 NA few CASSIDGEQFF TGTGCCAGTAGTATAGACGGTGAGCAGTTCTTC
TRBJ2-1 TRBV6-5 TRBD2 few CASTQGTSGGANEQFF TGTGCCAGCACCCAGGGAACTAGCGGGGGGGCCAATGAGCAGTTCTTC
TRBJ2-3 TRBV6-6 NA many CASSYSPGASTDTQYF TGTGCCAGCAGTTACTCTCCGGGGGCCAGCACAGATACGCAGTATTTT
TRBJ2-5 TRBV6-5 NA few CASSQPGVQETQYF TGTGCCAGCAGCCAACCAGGGGTACAAGAGACCCAGTACTTC
TRBJ1-1 TRBV7-6 NA NA CASTSSWGGNTEAFF TGTGCCAGCACCAGTTCCTGGGGGGGGAACACTGAAGCTTTCTTT
TRBJ1-1 TRBV6-1 TRBD1 NA CASTSRGRGTEAFF TGTGCCAGCACTTCCAGGGGGCGCGGGACTGAAGCTTTCTTT
TRBJ2-7 TRBV2 TRBD1 NA CASSEADRKKQYF TGTGCCAGCAGTGAAGCGGACAGGAAGAAGCAGTACTTC
TRBJ2-3 TRBV27 NA NA CASSLFRGTLSTDTQYF TGTGCCAGCAGTTTATTTCGGGGTACTTTAAGCACAGATACGCAGTATTTT